These 28 T cell receptor beta chains share one sample of origin, sequenced in a study of regulatory T cells in long-lasting Graves disease. Building the TCR beta libraries relied on iRepertoire HTBI primers, and CDR3 regions underwent Arm-PCR. TCRdb re-called the multiplex PCR reads with MiXCR, one entry per CDR3 protein. The repertoire holds a few hundred thousand distinct CDR3 sequences, with approximately 14% as singletons. Time point indicated: newly diagnosed GD, antithyroid drugs for less than 3 months. Construction of the TCR library relied on RNA isolated from PBMCs. These sequences were also reported in another study, on T cells in Graves' hyperthyroidism and ophthalmopathy.

The source material was peripheral blood mononuclear cells (PBMCs), sampled at new diagnosis, from a patient treated with antithyroid drugs. The receptors were sampled from a woman between 50 and 59 years old with Graves disease.

This clonotype was detected a few times. This CDR3 reads CASSLGGTGSGDSYNEQFF. The CDR3 DNA reads TGTGCCAGCAGCTTGGGTGGGACAGGGTCGGGGGACTCCTACAATGAGCAGTTCTTC. J is TRBJ2-1 and V is TRBV5-5; 9 bases match TRBD1. This CDR3 has 19 amino acids. J lost 0 bases, V lost 0 bases, and 10 bases had no gene match. Germline V gene lookup returns CDR1 SGHKS and CDR2 YYEKEE (reference sequence).

The chain carries TRBV3-1 and TRBJ2-2, with 15 positions matching TRBD2. Germline CDR1 and CDR2: LGHDT and YNNKEL (reference sequence). V dropped 3 bases and J dropped 1; count of bases not matched to a gene: 3. CDR3 length equals 18 residues. CDR3: CASSHGLAGGLNTGELFF. The CDR3 DNA is TGTGCCAGCAGCCACGGACTAGCGGGAGGGCTGAACACCGGGGAGCTGTTTTTT.

This clonotype came up a few times. The chain joins TRBV24-1 to TRBJ2-3; a weak D match, TRBD2 (6 bases). Germline CDR1 KGHDR, CDR2 SFDVKD. This CDR3 comprises 15 residues. Trimming left V 6 bases short and J 0 bases short, with 12 bases between. For the CDR3, the DNA is TGTGCCACCAGTAGGGAGGAGGGGAGCACAGATACGCAGTATTTT. The encoded protein is CATSREEGSTDTQYF.

J is TRBJ1-4 and V is TRBV12-3 or TRBV12-4; D ambiguous. V gave up 3 bases and J gave up 4 bases, with 9 bases separating them. The CDR3 totals 14 residues. CDR3 coding DNA: TGTGCCAGCAGTTTCCAGTTAAATAATGAAAAACTGTTTTTT. As protein: CASSFQLNNEKLFF.

This clonotype was counted many times. The V and J genes are TRBV7-9 and TRBJ2-2; D might be TRBD2 (6 bases). CDR3 length: 19 amino acids. Germline CDR1 is SEHNR and CDR2 is FQNEAQ (reference sequence). Trimming shortened V by 5 bases and J by 7 bases, and 29 bases separated the two germline ends. This chain's CDR3 is CASSPGLMQRGDLRGELFF. DNA of the CDR3: TGTGCCAGCAGCCCCGGACTAATGCAGCGAGGCGACCTTCGCGGGGAGCTGTTTTTT.

Many counts were recorded for this clonotype. The chain employs TRBV27 and TRBJ1-2; D is undetermined. CDR1 is MNHEY and CDR2 is SMNVEV in the germline V gene (reference sequence). Trimming took off 9 bases at V and 7 bases at J, with 15 bases between the two ends. The CDR3 contains 12 residues. CDR3 amino acids: CARLTGKFGYTF. CDR3 DNA sequence: TGTGCCAGGCTCACGGGGAAGTTTGGCTACACCTTC.

This clonotype was observed a few times. The gene calls are TRBV5-6 and TRBJ1-4; D is ambiguous. The CDR3 totals 13 residues. CDR1 and CDR2 (germline): SGHDT, YYEEEE. V was shortened by 4 bases and J by 6 bases, with 10 bases between the two germline ends. This chain's CDR3 is CASSRRLYEKLFF. The CDR3 bases are TGTGCCAGCAGCAGACGGTTATATGAAAAACTGTTTTTT.

The table lists this clonotype with a few counts. The gene calls are TRBV6-1 and TRBJ2-2, with D possibly TRBD1 on 5 matching bases. Trimming cost V 3 bases and J 4 bases, with 15 bases left between them. The CDR3 runs 16 residues. From germline, CDR1 is MNHNS and CDR2 SASEGT. Here the CDR3 DNA reads TGTGCCAGCAGTGATACAGGCGGATATTCCACCGGGGAGCTGTTTTTT. The encoded protein is CASSDTGGYSTGELFF.

This clonotype was seen only once. It may be a read error: a sequence one base away is much more abundant. V and J are TRBV7-3 and TRBJ2-2, with 11 bases identical to TRBD2. Germline CDR1 is SGHTA and CDR2 is FQGTGA. The CDR3 is made up of 16 amino acids. After removal of 5 bases from V and 1 base from J, the junction contained 3 bases not matched to a gene. CDR3 nucleotide sequence: TGTGCCAGCAGCACCCTAGCGGGAGGGAACACCGGGGAGCTGTTTTTT. Translation gives CASSTLAGGNTGELFF.

The chain couples TRBV4-1 to TRBJ2-7; 7 bases are a match to TRBD1. The trim removed 3 bases at V and 3 bases at J, leaving 8 bases unmatched. Germline values: CDR1 MGHRA, CDR2 YSYEKL. The CDR3 has 15 amino acids. In DNA form, the CDR3 reads TGCGCCAGCAGCCATGGCCCGGGACAGAGCTACGAGCAGTACTTC. Translated: CASSHGPGQSYEQYF.

This clonotype was counted ten times or more. The chain carries TRBV28 and TRBJ1-6; no clear D. The V gene lost 1 base and the J gene lost 5 bases, with 15 bases spanning the gap. There are 17 residues in the CDR3. The germline CDR1 and CDR2 sequences are MDHEN and SYDVKM. CDR3 region: CASSLFLVGVDNSPLHF. In nucleotides, the CDR3 is TGTGCCAGCAGTTTATTTCTTGTTGGGGTTGATAATTCACCCCTCCACTTT.

This clonotype was seen at least ten times. The chain carries TRBV28 and TRBJ2-7; weak D call: TRBD1 (5 bases). Trimming pared 2 bases from V and 4 bases from J, leaving 12 bases between. CDR1 is MDHEN, CDR2 SYDVKM, per germline. This CDR3 contains 14 residues. CDR3 region: CASSLQGFGYEQYF. CDR3 sequence (DNA): TGTGCCAGCAGTTTACAGGGTTTTGGTTACGAGCAGTACTTC.

The table lists this clonotype with many counts. The rearrangement uses TRBV11-2 and TRBJ1-1; TRBD1 is a possible D gene (5 bases). From germline, CDR1 is SGHAT and CDR2 FQNNGV. This CDR3 comprises 15 residues. Trimming cost V 1 base and J 4 bases, with 13 bases left between them. The CDR3 region has the DNA TGTGCCAGCAGCTTAGTCTTCCGGGGCGGCACTGAAGCTTTCTTT. It translates to CASSLVFRGGTEAFF.

Many counts were recorded for this clonotype. The chain combines TRBV7-8 with TRBJ2-1; 8 bases are shared with TRBD2. The CDR3 is 17 residues long. The V and J ends lost 7 bases and 5 bases, in that order; junction bases with no gene match: 16. Germline V CDR1 and CDR2: SGHVS, FQNEAQ. DNA for the CDR3: TGTGCCAGCACCAAGAGGGTGGGACTAGTCTTAAACAATGAGCAGTTCTTC. It translates to CASTKRVGLVLNNEQFF.

Notes on this clonotype: Possible read error: a much larger clone is one base away. This rearrangement joins TRBV11-2 to TRBJ2-3; tentatively, D is TRBD1 or TRBD2 (5 bases each). The CDR3 sequence is 13 residues long. Germline CDR1 and CDR2: SGHAT and FQNNGV. The CDR3 sequence is CASSLAGPNTEYF. Written as DNA, the CDR3 is TGTGCCAGCAGCTTAGCGGGACCGAATACGGAGTATTTT. The complete variable domain, with remaining parts taken from reference TRBV11-2 and TRBJ2-3, reads EAGVAQSPRYKIIEKRQSVAFWCNPISGHATLYWYQQILGQGPKLLIQFQNNGVVDDSQLPKDRFSAERLKGVDSTLKIQPAKLEDSAVYLCASSLAGPNTEYFGPGTRLTVL.

This clonotype came up many times. This chain uses TRBV12-3 or TRBV12-4 with TRBJ2-3, with 10 nucleotides matching TRBD1. The CDR3 has 16 residues. Germline trimming cut 6 bases from V and 2 bases from J; bases unmatched to any gene: 8. CDR3 sequence reads: CASRAPGQGFTDTQYF. The DNA of the CDR3 is TGTGCCAGCAGAGCACCGGGACAGGGGTTCACAGATACGCAGTATTTT.

As regards this clonotype: With a much larger clone just one base away, this may be a read error. This chain links TRBV25-1 with TRBJ1-6; D remains unclear. The CDR3 is 15 amino acids. Germline CDR1 is MGHDK and CDR2 is SYGVNS. Trimming cost V 3 bases and J 0 bases, with 6 bases left between them. This CDR3 is CASSDRSSYNSPLHF. CDR3 in DNA: TGTGCCAGCAGTGACAGGAGCTCCTATAATTCACCCCTCCACTTT.

This clonotype was counted at least ten times. The chain employs TRBV7-9 and TRBJ2-1, with D possibly matching TRBD2 (6 bases). Germline V gene lookup returns CDR1 SEHNR and CDR2 FQNEAQ (reference sequence). The CDR3 is 17 amino acids. V was trimmed by 6 bases and J by 8 bases, leaving 26 bases between them. CDR3 DNA sequence: TGTGCCAGCAGTACACTAGCTGTGAGAGGATCTTGGTATGAGCAGTTCTTC. It specifies CASSTLAVRGSWYEQFF.

The table lists this clonotype with many counts. The rearrangement uses TRBV11-2 and TRBJ2-1, with 8 bases identical to TRBD2. The CDR3 covers 15 residues. Germline CDR1 reads SGHAT; CDR2 reads FQNNGV. V lost 5 bases, J lost 3 bases, and 6 bases stayed unmatched. The CDR3 sequence is CASSTTSGHYNEQFF. In nucleotides, the CDR3 is TGTGCCAGCAGCACCACTAGCGGCCACTACAATGAGCAGTTCTTC. Supplemented by reference TRBV11-2 and TRBJ2-1, the full variable domain reads EAGVAQSPRYKIIEKRQSVAFWCNPISGHATLYWYQQILGQGPKLLIQFQNNGVVDDSQLPKDRFSAERLKGVDSTLKIQPAKLEDSAVYLCASSTTSGHYNEQFFGPGTRLTVL.

This clonotype was seen repeatedly, ten times or more. The chain couples TRBV30 to TRBJ1-5, with unresolved D. Germline values: CDR1 GTSNPN, CDR2 SVGIG (reference sequence). The CDR3 is made up of 13 amino acids. Trimming took off 2 bases at V and 4 bases at J, with 9 bases between the two ends. The CDR3: CAWSLQRNQPQHF. In nucleotides, the CDR3 is TGTGCCTGGAGTCTCCAGAGGAATCAGCCCCAGCATTTT.

Points on this clonotype: The germline gene is not matched at one end of the junction; a read error may be the cause. CDR3 protein: CASSPRTGSPDAQYF. CDR3 nucleotide sequence: TGTGCCAGCTCACCCCGCACAGGGTCGCCAGATGCGCAGTATTTT. V and J are TRBV18 and TRBJ2-3, with TRBD1 as a possible D gene (6 bases). The CDR3 has 15 residues. Germline V gives CDR1 KGHSH, CDR2 LQKENI.

V is TRBV5-1 and J is TRBJ2-7; 7 bases match TRBD1. This CDR3 has 16 amino acids. The V segment lost 0 bases and the J segment 2 bases; nucleotides outside the gene matches: 8. The V gene's germline CDR1 is SGHRS and CDR2 YFSETQ. The CDR3 bases are TGCGCCAGCAGCTTGGGACAGGGTTTCGGGACCTACGAGCAGTACTTC. This translates into CASSLGQGFGTYEQYF.

This clonotype was seen only a few times. The chain has TRBV5-1 and TRBJ2-3; 10 bases line up with TRBD1. The germline V gene has CDR1 SGHRS and CDR2 YFSETQ. Trimming removed 2 bases from V and 2 bases from J; junction bases left unmatched: 5. This CDR3 is 16 amino acids long. The CDR3 is CASSFAGQGLTDTQYF. For the CDR3, the DNA is TGCGCCAGCAGCTTTGCGGGACAGGGGCTCACAGATACGCAGTATTTT. Combining the CDR3 with reference TRBV5-1 and TRBJ2-3 gives the whole variable domain KAGVTQTPRYLIKTRGQQVTLSCSPISGHRSVSWYQQTPGQGLQFLFEYFSETQRNKGNFPGRFSGRQFSNSRSEMNVSTLELGDSALYLCASSFAGQGLTDTQYFGPGTRLTVL.

This clonotype was seen repeatedly, ten times or more. V usage is TRBV12-3 or TRBV12-4 and J usage is TRBJ2-7, with a tentative D call TRBD1 (6 bases). The germline V and J ends were trimmed by 6 bases and 0 bases, with 15 bases remaining between them. This CDR3 spans 15 amino acids. The CDR3 protein is CASSKTRGGSYEQYF. The CDR3 nucleotides read TGTGCCAGCAGCAAAACCAGAGGGGGCTCCTACGAGCAGTACTTC.

Of note for this clonotype: A read error may be the cause here, since a much bigger clone is one base away. This sequence joins TRBV12-3 or TRBV12-4 and TRBJ1-2; D not resolved. This CDR3 has 14 residues. Written as DNA, the CDR3 is TGTGCCAGCAGTTTATTTAACTCGAACTGTGGCTACACCTTC. Its protein product is CASSLFNSNCGYTF.

This clonotype was seen at least ten times. The J gene is TRBJ2-1, the V gene TRBV11-2; the match to TRBD2 covers 11 bases. Germline V CDR1 and CDR2: SGHAT, FQNNGV. V lost 5 bases to trimming and J lost 6 bases; unmatched junction nucleotides: 3. The CDR3 length is 14 residues. Here the CDR3 DNA reads TGTGCCAGCAGCGGGGGGACTAGCGGCAATGAGCAGTTCTTC. Its translation: CASSGGTSGNEQFF.

This clonotype was counted only a few times. In nucleotides, the CDR3 is TGCAGTGCTAGAGCCATGGACACGGCGGGTGCTAGCGGGAGTCAAGACGAGCAGTACTTC. Encoded protein: CSARAMDTAGASGSQDEQYF. The chain employs TRBV20-1 and TRBJ2-7; the match to TRBD2 covers 10 bases. The germline V gene has CDR1 DFQATT and CDR2 SNEGSKA (reference sequence). The CDR3 length is 20 residues. Losses at the gene ends were 1 base for V and 5 bases for J; bases not matched to a gene: 23.

This clonotype was seen ten or more times. The rearrangement uses TRBV28 and TRBJ2-3; weak D call: TRBD1 (8 bases). V dropped 2 bases and J dropped 3 bases, with 12 bases sitting between them. CDR1 is MDHEN, CDR2 SYDVKM, per germline. CDR3 length: 15 amino acids. DNA of the CDR3: TGTGCCAGCAGTTTACTACAGGGGGGGACAGATACGCAGTATTTT. Its translation: CASSLLQGGTDTQYF.